This T cell receptor (beta chain) derives from a study of PD-1 blockade in classical Hodgkin lymphoma. V trimming: 0 bases; J trimming: 2 bases; junction bases outside the gene matches: 2. Germline values: CDR1 MDHEN, CDR2 SYDVKM. CDR3 length: 16 residues. Clones were sequenced by immunoSEQ multiplex PCR, and TCRdb holds only the in-frame ones, with some missing. Of 40,000 to 55,000 clones in the sample, about 88% were seen once. Findings and caveats of the study: Diversity similar to that of newly diagnosed patients was seen at baseline in complete responders. Exclusion was the outcome for patients who began nivolumab under 1 year after ASCT. Factors driving the repertoire differences, possibly disease activity or prior therapy, remain undefined.

With regard to this clone: Its antigen is not known.

Brentuximab vedotin exposure varied, and every patient relapsed after autologous stem cell transplantation. Each best response was a complete response, a partial response or progressive disease. The receptor comes from a human donor with classical Hodgkin lymphoma. This chain links TRBV28 with TRBJ1-3; 9 bases match TRBD1. The sequenced sample was peripheral blood mononuclear cells (PBMCs), obtained at baseline. CDR3 sequence reads: CASSLWGTGTGNTIYF. The CDR3 nucleotides read TGTGCCAGCAGTTTATGGGGGACAGGGACTGGAAACACCATATATTTT.